The clone carrying this T cell receptor (beta chain) was observed many times. This specimen comes from a study of T-cell memory formation after mild COVID-19. TCRdb fed the 5' RACE reads into MiXCR, producing one record per CDR3 protein. The data show about 170,000 distinct CDR3 sequences, 10% to 15% seen once. Trimming left V 2 bases short and J 8 bases short, with 18 bases between. Germline-derived CDR1 and CDR2 are KGHSH and LQKENI. This CDR3 has 15 residues. Input material: PBMCs or a T cell subset sorted from them (not recorded which). This receptor was obtained from a man younger than 35 who had mild COVID-19 (a few samples of this study predate the infection). Cell type and time point are not known. This sequence joins TRBV18 and TRBJ1-1; D is undetermined. The CDR3 nucleotides are TGTGCCAGCTCACCAAATTCAAATGTGAGAGGAGAAGCTTTCTTT. Protein: CASSPNSNVRGEAFF. The full variable domain, in which reference TRBV18 and TRBJ1-1 provide the parts outside the CDR3, is NAGVMQNPRHLVRRRGQEARLRCSPMKGHSHVYWYRQLPEEGLKFMVYLQKENIIDESGMPKERFSAEFPKEGPSILRIQQVVRGDSAAYFCASSPNSNVRGEAFFGQGTRLTVV.